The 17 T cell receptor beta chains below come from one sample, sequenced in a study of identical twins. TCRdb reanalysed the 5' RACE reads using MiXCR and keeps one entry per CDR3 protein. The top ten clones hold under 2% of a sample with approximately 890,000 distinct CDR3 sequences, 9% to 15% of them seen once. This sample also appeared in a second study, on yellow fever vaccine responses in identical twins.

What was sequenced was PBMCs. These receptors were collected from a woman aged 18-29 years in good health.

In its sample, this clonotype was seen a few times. The CDR3, as DNA: TGTGCCAGCGGTTGGGGACAGGGTGAGCAGTACTTC. This gives the protein CASGWGQGEQYF. This chain uses TRBV25-1 with TRBJ2-7, with 9 nucleotides matching TRBD1. Germline assignment: CDR1 MGHDK and CDR2 SYGVNS. The junction had 6 bases not matched to a gene; V was cut back by 8 bases and J by 7 bases. The length of the CDR3 is 12 residues.

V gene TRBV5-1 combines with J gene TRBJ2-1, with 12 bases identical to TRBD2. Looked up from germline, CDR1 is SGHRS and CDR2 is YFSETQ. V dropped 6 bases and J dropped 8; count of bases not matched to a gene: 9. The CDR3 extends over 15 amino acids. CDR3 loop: CASTLAGGIFDEQFF. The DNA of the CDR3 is TGCGCCAGCACCCTAGCGGGAGGGATTTTCGATGAGCAGTTCTTC.

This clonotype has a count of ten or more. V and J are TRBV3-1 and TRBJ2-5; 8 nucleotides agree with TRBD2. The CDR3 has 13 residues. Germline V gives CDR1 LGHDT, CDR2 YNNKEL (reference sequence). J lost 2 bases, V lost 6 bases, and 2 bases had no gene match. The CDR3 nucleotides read TGTGCCAGCAGGACTAGCGCGCAAGAGACCCAGTACTTC. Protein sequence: CASRTSAQETQYF.

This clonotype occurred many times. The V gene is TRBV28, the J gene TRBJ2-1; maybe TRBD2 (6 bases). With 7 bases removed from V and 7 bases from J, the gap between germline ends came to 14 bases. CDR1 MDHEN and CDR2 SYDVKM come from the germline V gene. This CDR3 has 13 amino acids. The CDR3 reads CASTPGEMNEQFF. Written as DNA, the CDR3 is TGTGCCAGCACCCCGGGGGAGATGAATGAGCAGTTCTTC.

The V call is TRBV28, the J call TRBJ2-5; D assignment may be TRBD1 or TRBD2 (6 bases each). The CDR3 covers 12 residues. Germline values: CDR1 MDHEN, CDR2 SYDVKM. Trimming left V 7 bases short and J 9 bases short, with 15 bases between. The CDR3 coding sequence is TGTGCCAGCACGGGGGCCGGTCGGGCCCAGTACTTC. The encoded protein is CASTGAGRAQYF.

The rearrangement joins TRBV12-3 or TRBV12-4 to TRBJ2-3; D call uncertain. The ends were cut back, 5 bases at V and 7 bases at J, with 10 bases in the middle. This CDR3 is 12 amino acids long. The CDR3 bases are TGTGCCAGCAGTCCCTTTCTCAATACGCAGTATTTT. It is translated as CASSPFLNTQYF.

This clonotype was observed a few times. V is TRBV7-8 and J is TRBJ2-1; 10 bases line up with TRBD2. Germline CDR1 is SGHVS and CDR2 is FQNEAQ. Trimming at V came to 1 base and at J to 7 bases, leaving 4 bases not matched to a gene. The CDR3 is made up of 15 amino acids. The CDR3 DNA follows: TGTGCCAGCAGCTTAGAGGCTAGCGGGAGTAATGAGCAGTTCTTC. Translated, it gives CASSLEASGSNEQFF.

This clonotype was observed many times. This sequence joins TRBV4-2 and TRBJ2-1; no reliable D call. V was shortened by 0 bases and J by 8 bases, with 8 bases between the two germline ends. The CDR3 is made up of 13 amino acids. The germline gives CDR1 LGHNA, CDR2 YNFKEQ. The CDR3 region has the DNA TGTGCCAGCAGCCAAGATAAAAGATATGAGCAGTTCTTC. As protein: CASSQDKRYEQFF.

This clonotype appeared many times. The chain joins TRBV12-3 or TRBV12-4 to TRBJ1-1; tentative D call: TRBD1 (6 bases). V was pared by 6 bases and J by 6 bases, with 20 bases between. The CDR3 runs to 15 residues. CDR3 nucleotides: TGTGCCAGCAGCCCACCCAACCAGGGGCGACCTGAAGCTTTCTTT. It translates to CASSPPNQGRPEAFF.

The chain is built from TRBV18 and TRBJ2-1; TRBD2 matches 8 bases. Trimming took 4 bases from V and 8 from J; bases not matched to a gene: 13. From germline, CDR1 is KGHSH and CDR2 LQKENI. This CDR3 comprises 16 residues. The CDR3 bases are TGTGCCAGCTCACATTTGCCGGGACTAGAAAGCGATGAGCAGTTCTTC. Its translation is CASSHLPGLESDEQFF.

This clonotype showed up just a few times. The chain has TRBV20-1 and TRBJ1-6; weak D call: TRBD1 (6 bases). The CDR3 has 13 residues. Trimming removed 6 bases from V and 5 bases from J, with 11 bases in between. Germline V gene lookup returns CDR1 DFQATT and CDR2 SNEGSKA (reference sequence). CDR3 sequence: CSAEDSNNSPLHF. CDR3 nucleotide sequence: TGCAGTGCAGAGGACAGCAATAATTCACCCCTCCACTTT.

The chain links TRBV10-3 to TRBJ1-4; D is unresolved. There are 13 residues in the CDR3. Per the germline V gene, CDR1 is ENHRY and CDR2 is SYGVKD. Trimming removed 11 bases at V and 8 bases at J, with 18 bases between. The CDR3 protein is CAAHVSPEEKLFF. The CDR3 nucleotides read TGTGCCGCGCACGTGAGCCCCGAGGAAAAACTGTTTTTT.

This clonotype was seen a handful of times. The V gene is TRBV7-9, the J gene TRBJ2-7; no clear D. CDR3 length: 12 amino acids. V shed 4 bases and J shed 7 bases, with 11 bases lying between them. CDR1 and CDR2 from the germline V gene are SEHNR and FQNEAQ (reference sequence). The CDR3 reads CASSSSVREQYF. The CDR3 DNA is TGTGCCAGCAGCTCGTCAGTAAGGGAGCAGTACTTC.

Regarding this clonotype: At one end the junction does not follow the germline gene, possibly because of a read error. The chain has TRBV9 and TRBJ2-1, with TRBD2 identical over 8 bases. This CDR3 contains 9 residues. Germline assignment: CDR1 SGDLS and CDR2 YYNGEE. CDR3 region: CRGGVEQFF. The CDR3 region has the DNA TGCCGGGGGGGGGTCGAGCAGTTCTTC.

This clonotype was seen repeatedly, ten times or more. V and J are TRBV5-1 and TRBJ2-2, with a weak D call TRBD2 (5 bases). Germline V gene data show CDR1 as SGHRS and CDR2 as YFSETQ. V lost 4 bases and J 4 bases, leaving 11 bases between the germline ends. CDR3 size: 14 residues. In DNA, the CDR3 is TGCGCCAGCAGCCTCGGGGATGGCACCGGGGAGCTGTTTTTT. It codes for CASSLGDGTGELFF.

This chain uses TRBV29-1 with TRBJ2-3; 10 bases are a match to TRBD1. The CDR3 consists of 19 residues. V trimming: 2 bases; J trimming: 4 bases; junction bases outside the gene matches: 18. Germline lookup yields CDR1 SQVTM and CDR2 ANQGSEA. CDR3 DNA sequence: TGCAGCGTTGAATGGTTGGTGGACAGGGGGAGGGAAACTCCAGATACGCAGTATTTT. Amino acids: CSVEWLVDRGRETPDTQYF.

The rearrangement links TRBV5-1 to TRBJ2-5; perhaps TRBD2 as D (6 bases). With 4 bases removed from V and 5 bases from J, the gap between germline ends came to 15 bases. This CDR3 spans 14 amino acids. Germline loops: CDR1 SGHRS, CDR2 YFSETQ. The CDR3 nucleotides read TGCGCCAGCAGCCAGGCATTGGAGGGGGAGACCCAGTACTTC. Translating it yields CASSQALEGETQYF.